The present entry profiles one T cell receptor (beta chain) with its context. One junction end disagrees with the germline gene, perhaps due to a read error. These data come from a study of T cells in Graves' hyperthyroidism and ophthalmopathy. Germline V gives CDR1 SSHAT, CDR2 FNYEAQ (reference sequence). This CDR3 region has 16 residues. Amplified TCR beta CDR3 regions derived from RNA transcripts. The HTBI primer set drove a first-round RT-PCR of the TCR CDR3. From the multiplex PCR reads, TCRdb called clonotypes with MiXCR, one entry per CDR3 protein. Of hundreds of thousands of distinct CDR3 sequences in the sample, about 15% are singletons; the top ten hold less than 15%.

J is TRBJ2-3 and V is TRBV7-7; 12 nucleotides align to TRBD1. This TCR was recovered from a man aged 18 to 35 with Graves' ophthalmopathy. The specimen was blood. CDR3 in amino acids: CASSPGTGGSTDTQYF. DNA for the CDR3: TGTGCTAGCAGCCCCGGGACAGGGGGCTCCACAGATACGCAGTATTTT.